The clone carrying this TCR beta chain occurred a few times. Its matching antigen is unknown. TCRdb reprocessed the reads via MiXCR and lists one record per CDR3 protein. Of some 940,000 distinct CDR3 sequences listed, roughly 30% are singletons. This entry comes from a study of T cell repertoires in cytomegalovirus infection. V gave up 5 bases and J gave up 7 bases, with 17 bases separating them. This CDR3 has 14 amino acids. Per the germline V gene, CDR1 is LNHDA and CDR2 is SQIVND (reference sequence). This sequence joins TRBV19 and TRBJ1-1; D may be TRBD1 (6 bases). Specimen: cultured CD8+ T cells from PBMCs, collected from culture after CMV antigen stimulation. This clonotype was sampled from a human donor in good health (CMV status not recorded). Some clones in this sample may be carry-over from other donors' samples. CDR3 sequence (DNA): TGTGCCAGTAGTGTGGAGGACAGAACGGATGAAGCTTTCTTT. Translation gives CASSVEDRTDEAFF. Full variable domain (remainder filled in from reference TRBV19 and TRBJ1-1): DGGITQSPKYLFRKEGQNVTLSCEQNLNHDAMYWYRQDPGQGLRLIYYSQIVNDFQKGDIAEGYSVSREKKESFPLTVTSAQKNPTAFYLCASSVEDRTDEAFFGQGTRLTVV.